These T cell receptor beta chains were read from a single sample in a study of T cell changes during pregnancy in multiple sclerosis. Generated by immunoSEQ multiplex PCR, the TCRdb table keeps only in-frame clones and is missing some. In the table there are 69,000 or so clones, 90% to 95% of which are singletons. Sequencing was performed on CD4+ T cells from peripheral blood mononuclear cells, taken in the third trimester of pregnancy. The source is a female donor in good health, enrolled as a control in a pregnancy study. Each CDR3 is given with its conserved first and last residue. D genes are given only for firm matches. Only some rows state a clone size, as once, few, many or a class for expanded clones.

>.|.|TRBV7-3|TRBJ2-1
CASSLSAGELFF
TGTGCCAGCAGCTTATCGGCAGGGGAGTTGTTCTTC
>.|.|TRBV2|TRBJ1-1
CASSAGEGYTEAFF
TGTGCCAGCAGTGCAGGGGAGGGGTACACTGAAGCTTTCTTT
>.|.|TRBV7-2|TRBJ2-1
CASTPMGQGVNEQFF
TGTGCCAGCACCCCAATGGGGCAGGGTGTTAATGAGCAGTTCTTC
>.|TRBD2|TRBV9|TRBJ2-3
CASSVSLGTTFTDTQYF
TGTGCCAGCAGCGTATCCCTCGGGACTACCTTCACAGATACGCAGTATTTT
>once|.|TRBV11-3|TRBJ1-5
CASSLSIRQPQHF
TGTGCCAGCAGCTTATCTATCCGTCAGCCCCAGCATTTT
>few|TRBD2|TRBV2|TRBJ2-3
CASSDLAGGDTQYF
TGTGCCAGCAGTGACCTAGCGGGGGGGGATACGCAGTATTTT
>.|.|TRBV30|TRBJ2-3
CAWSVVLTSATTDTQYF
TGTGCCTGGAGTGTGGTACTCACTAGTGCTACGACAGATACGCAGTATTTT
>.|.|TRBV4-1|TRBJ1-5
CASSQRQINQPQHF
TGCGCCAGCAGCCAACGACAGATCAATCAGCCCCAGCATTTT
>.|TRBD1|TRBV6-1|TRBJ2-1
CATYTGGNEQFF
TGTGCCACCTACACAGGGGGCAATGAGCAGTTCTTC
>.|.|TRBV19|TRBJ2-5
CATKPRETQYF
TGTGCCACCAAACCGAGAGAGACCCAGTACTTC
>.|.|TRBV19|TRBJ2-7
CASSARSREFSYEQYF
TGTGCCAGTAGTGCCCGCTCCCGGGAGTTTTCCTACGAGCAGTACTTC
>.|.|TRBV9|TRBJ1-1
CASSLSGDLGTEAFF
TGTGCCAGCAGCCTATCAGGGGATTTGGGCACTGAAGCTTTCTTT
>.|TRBD1|TRBV6-1|TRBJ1-5
CASSEPGTGDQPQHF
TGTGCCAGCAGTGAACCCGGGACAGGGGATCAGCCCCAGCATTTT
>once|TRBD2|TRBV29-1|TRBJ2-1
CSLSGGSNNEQFF
TGCAGCCTCTCGGGGGGATCGAACAATGAGCAGTTCTTC
>once|.|TRBV19|TRBJ1-1
CASSIGPEMNTEAFF
TGTGCCAGTAGTATAGGTCCCGAGATGAACACTGAAGCTTTCTTT
>.|.|TRBV11-3|TRBJ2-7
CASSQGHAYMYEQYF
TGTGCCAGCAGCCAGGGACATGCTTACATGTACGAGCAGTACTTC
>.|.|TRBV5-6|TRBJ1-5
CASSASSGLSNQPQHF
TGTGCCAGCAGCGCCTCCTCAGGGTTGAGCAATCAGCCCCAGCATTTT
>.|.|TRBV6-6|TRBJ1-5
CASLAGGSNQPQHF
TGTGCCAGCTTAGCGGGGGGGAGCAATCAGCCCCAGCATTTT
>.|TRBD1|TRBV7-2|TRBJ1-2
CASSSGQASYGYTF
TGTGCCAGCAGCTCGGGACAGGCGTCGTATGGCTACACCTTC
>.|TRBD1|TRBV18|TRBJ1-5
CASSLTGVSNQPQHF
TGTGCCAGCTCCTTGACAGGGGTTAGCAATCAGCCCCAGCATTTT
>.|.|TRBV9|TRBJ1-1
CASSFRGGALTEAFF
TGTGCCAGCAGCTTTAGAGGGGGGGCGCTGACTGAAGCTTTCTTT
>.|.|TRBV5-4|TRBJ1-1
CASSLGLNTEAFF
TGTGCCAGCAGCTTGGGGCTCAACACTGAAGCTTTCTTT
>.|.|TRBV9|TRBJ2-2
CASSVALTGELFF
TGTGCCAGCAGCGTAGCCTTGACCGGGGAGCTGTTTTTT
>.|TRBD1|TRBV6-5|TRBJ1-1
CASSYSWTGGTEAFF
TGTGCCAGCAGTTACTCCTGGACAGGTGGCACTGAAGCTTTCTTT
>.|.|TRBV5-4|TRBJ1-2
CASSLVESSGGYTF
TGTGCCAGCAGCCTGGTAGAATCTAGCGGTGGCTACACCTTC
>.|.|TRBV9|TRBJ1-2
CASSVDNRVLYGYTF
TGTGCCAGCAGCGTAGATAACAGGGTGTTGTATGGCTACACCTTC
>.|.|TRBV7-9|TRBJ1-1
CASSIQGTSTEAFF
TGTGCCAGCAGCATACAGGGAACGAGCACTGAAGCTTTCTTT
>.|TRBD2|TRBV2|TRBJ2-2
CASRLAGGPGELFF
TGTGCCAGCCGACTAGCGGGGGGGCCCGGGGAGCTGTTTTTT
>.|TRBD1|TRBV5-6|TRBJ1-4
CASSPRQGANEKLFF
TGTGCCAGCAGCCCCCGACAGGGGGCTAATGAAAAACTGTTTTTT
>.|.|TRBV5-6|TRBJ2-7
CASSLALLVASEQYF
TGTGCCAGCAGCTTGGCCTTGCTTGTGGCCTCCGAGCAGTACTTC
>.|TRBD1|TRBV4-2|TRBJ2-7
CASSQPGQGFPEQYF
TGTGCCAGCAGCCAGCCGGGACAGGGGTTTCCCGAGCAGTACTTC
>.|TRBD1|TRBV9|TRBJ2-3
CASSVGLAGQGGYTQYF
TGTGCCAGCAGCGTAGGTTTAGCGGGACAGGGGGGTTATACGCAGTATTTT
>.|.|TRBV18|TRBJ1-2
CASSPTENYGYTF
TGTGCCAGCTCACCGACAGAAAACTATGGCTACACCTTC
>.|.|TRBV7-2|TRBJ1-2
CASSPQRTHYGYTF
TGTGCCAGCAGCCCACAAAGGACTCACTATGGCTACACCTTC
>few|TRBD1|TRBV29-1|TRBJ1-1
CSVAGQGAIEAFF
TGCAGCGTCGCGGGACAGGGGGCGATTGAAGCTTTCTTT
>.|TRBD1|TRBV19|TRBJ2-1
CASSFGQGQEDEQFF
TGTGCCAGTAGTTTCGGACAGGGTCAAGAGGATGAGCAGTTCTTC
>.|.|TRBV4-2|TRBJ2-1
CASSLEGGGGSNEQFF
TGTGCCAGCAGCCTAGAGGGTGGGGGGGGCTCCAATGAGCAGTTCTTC
>.|TRBD1|TRBV6-6|TRBJ2-4
CASSSGQGQNIQYF
TGTGCCAGCAGTTCCGGACAGGGGCAAAACATTCAGTACTTC
>.|.|TRBV6-6|TRBJ1-1
CASSSETGNTEAFF
TGTGCCAGCAGTTCCGAGACAGGGAACACTGAAGCTTTCTTT
>.|TRBD1|TRBV7-2|TRBJ2-1
CASSRTGTDSYNEQFF
TGTGCCAGCAGCAGAACCGGGACAGATTCCTACAATGAGCAGTTCTTC
>once|.|TRBV11-3|TRBJ2-1
CASSPEAGHNEQFF
TGTGCCAGCAGCCCGGAGGCCGGACACAATGAGCAGTTCTTC
>once|TRBD2|TRBV18|TRBJ2-1
CASSPQGGRDNEQFF
TGTGCCAGCTCTCCCCAGGGCGGGAGAGACAATGAGCAGTTCTTC
>.|TRBD1|TRBV5-1|TRBJ1-1
CASSPDTGVNTEAFF
TGCGCCAGCAGCCCCGACACAGGGGTGAACACTGAAGCTTTCTTT
>once|TRBD1|TRBV4-1|TRBJ1-2
CASSPPWAGDRVRGYTF
TGCGCCAGCAGCCCACCCTGGGCAGGGGACAGAGTTCGCGGCTACACCTTC
>.|TRBD1|TRBV5-1|TRBJ2-1
CASSRGQGGNEQFF
TGCGCCAGCAGCCGGGGACAGGGAGGCAATGAGCAGTTCTTC
>.|TRBD1|TRBV11-2|TRBJ1-6
CASSSGGGTGLFSPLHF
TGTGCCAGCAGCTCGGGTGGGGGGACAGGGCTGTTTTCACCCCTCCACTTT
>.|.|TRBV11-2|TRBJ1-1
CASSFSEAFF
TGTGCCAGCAGCTTCTCTGAAGCTTTCTTT
>once|.|TRBV9|TRBJ1-1
CASSVVTTPGTEAFF
TGTGCCAGCAGCGTAGTTACCACCCCAGGCACTGAAGCTTTCTTT
>.|.|TRBV6-5|TRBJ2-3
CASSYHTSTDTQYF
TGTGCCAGCAGTTACCACACCAGCACAGATACGCAGTATTTT
>.|TRBD1|TRBV11-3|TRBJ1-1
CASSLVTGQQTEAFF
TGTGCCAGCAGCTTAGTGACGGGACAGCAGACTGAAGCTTTCTTT
>.|TRBD1|TRBV7-2|TRBJ1-2
CASSLAPPRDRLIVYTF
TGTGCCAGCAGCTTAGCCCCTCCCCGGGACAGGCTAATTGTCTACACCTTC
>.|TRBD1|TRBV30|TRBJ1-1
CAWSGQGGTEAFF
TGTGCCTGGAGTGGACAGGGCGGGACTGAAGCTTTCTTT
>.|.|TRBV5-8|TRBJ1-2
CASSLELGGAGGYTF
TGTGCCAGCAGCTTGGAACTGGGAGGGGCTGGTGGCTACACCTTC
>.|.|TRBV7-2|TRBJ2-5
CASSTRDGVLTETQYF
TGTGCCAGCAGCACCAGAGACGGAGTCCTCACAGAGACCCAGTACTTC
>.|.|TRBV7-3|TRBJ2-1
CASSFAGGNNEQFF
TGTGCCAGCAGCTTTGCAGGAGGTAACAATGAGCAGTTCTTC
>few|.|TRBV6-6|TRBJ1-1
CASSYPHQGTEAFF
TGTGCCAGCAGTTACCCCCACCAGGGCACTGAAGCTTTCTTT
>once|.|TRBV5-6|TRBJ2-1
CASSSKTSPFSYNEQFF
TGTGCCAGCAGCTCGAAAACTAGCCCCTTCTCCTACAATGAGCAGTTCTTC
>.|.|TRBV7-2|TRBJ2-7
CASSLDTGTFYEQYF
TGTGCCAGCAGCTTAGATACGGGAACTTTCTACGAGCAGTACTTC
>.|.|TRBV7-7|TRBJ2-2
CASSLTRTVNTGELFF
TGTGCTAGCAGCTTAACCAGGACAGTGAACACCGGGGAGCTGTTTTTT
>.|TRBD1|TRBV5-1|TRBJ1-3
CASSLEHGQAFSGNTIYF
TGCGCCAGCAGCTTGGAACATGGACAGGCCTTCTCTGGAAACACCATATATTTT